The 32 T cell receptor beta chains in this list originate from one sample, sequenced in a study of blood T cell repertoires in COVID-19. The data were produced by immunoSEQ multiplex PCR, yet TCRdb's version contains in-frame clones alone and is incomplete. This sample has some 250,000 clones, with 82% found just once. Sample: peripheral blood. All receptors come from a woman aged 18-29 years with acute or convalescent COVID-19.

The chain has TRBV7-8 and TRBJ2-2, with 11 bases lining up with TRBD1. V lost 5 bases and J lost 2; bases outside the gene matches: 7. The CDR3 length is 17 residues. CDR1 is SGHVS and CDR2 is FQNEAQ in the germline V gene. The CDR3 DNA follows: TGTGCCAGCAGCCAATCTAGGACAGGGGGCAACACCGGGGAGCTGTTTTTT. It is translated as CASSQSRTGGNTGELFF.

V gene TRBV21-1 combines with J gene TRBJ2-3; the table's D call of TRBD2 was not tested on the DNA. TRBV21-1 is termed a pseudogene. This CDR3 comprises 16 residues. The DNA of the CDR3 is TGTGCCAGCAGCAAGATCCCTAGCCCGCCCACAGATACGCAGTATTTT. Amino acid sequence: CASSKIPSPPTDTQYF.

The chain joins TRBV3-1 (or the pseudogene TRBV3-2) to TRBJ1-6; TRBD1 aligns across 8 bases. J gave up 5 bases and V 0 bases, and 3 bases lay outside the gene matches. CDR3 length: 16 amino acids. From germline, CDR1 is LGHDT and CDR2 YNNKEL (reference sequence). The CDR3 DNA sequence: TGTGCCAGCAGCCAAGACCCGGGACAGGATAATTCACCCCTCCACTTT. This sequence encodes CASSQDPGQDNSPLHF.

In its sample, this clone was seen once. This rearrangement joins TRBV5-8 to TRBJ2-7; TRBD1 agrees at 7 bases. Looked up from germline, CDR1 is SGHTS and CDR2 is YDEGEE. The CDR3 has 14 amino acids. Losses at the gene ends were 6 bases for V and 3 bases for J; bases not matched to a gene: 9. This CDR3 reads CASTPGTEIYEQYF. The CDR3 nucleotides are TGTGCCAGCACCCCCGGGACAGAGATCTACGAGCAGTACTTC.

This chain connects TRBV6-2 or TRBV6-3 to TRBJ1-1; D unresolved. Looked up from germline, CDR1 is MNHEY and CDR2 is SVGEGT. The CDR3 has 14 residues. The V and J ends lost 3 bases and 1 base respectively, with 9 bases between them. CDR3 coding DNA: TGTGCCAGCAGTTATTTACAGCAGAACACTGAAGCTTTCTTT. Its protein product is CASSYLQQNTEAFF.

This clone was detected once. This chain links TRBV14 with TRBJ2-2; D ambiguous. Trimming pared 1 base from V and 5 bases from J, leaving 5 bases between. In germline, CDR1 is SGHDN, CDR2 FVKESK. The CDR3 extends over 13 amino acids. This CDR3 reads CASSQVSTGELFF. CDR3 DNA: TGTGCCAGCAGCCAAGTATCTACCGGGGAGCTGTTTTTT. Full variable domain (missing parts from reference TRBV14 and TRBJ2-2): EAGVTQFPSHSVIEKGQTVTLRCDPISGHDNLYWYRRVMGKEIKFLLHFVKESKQDESGMPNNRFLAERTGGTYSTLKVQPAELEDSGVYFCASSQVSTGELFFGEGSRLTVL.

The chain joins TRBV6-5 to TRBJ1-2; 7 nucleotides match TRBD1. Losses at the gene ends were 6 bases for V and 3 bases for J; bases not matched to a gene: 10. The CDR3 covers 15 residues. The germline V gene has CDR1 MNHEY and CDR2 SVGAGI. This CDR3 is CASSPDRDAHYGYTF. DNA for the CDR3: TGTGCCAGCAGCCCCGACAGGGATGCTCACTATGGCTACACCTTC.

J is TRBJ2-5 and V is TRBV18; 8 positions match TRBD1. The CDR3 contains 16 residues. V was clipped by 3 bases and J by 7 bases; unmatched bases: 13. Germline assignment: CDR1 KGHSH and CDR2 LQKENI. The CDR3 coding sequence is TGTGCCAGCTCACCCAGGACAGGGAGAGGGGTAGTGACCCAGTACTTC. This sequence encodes CASSPRTGRGVVTQYF.

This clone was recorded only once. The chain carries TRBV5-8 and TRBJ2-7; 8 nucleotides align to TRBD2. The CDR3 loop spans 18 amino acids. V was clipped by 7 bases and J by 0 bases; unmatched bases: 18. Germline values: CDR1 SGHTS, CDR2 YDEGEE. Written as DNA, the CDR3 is TGTGCCAGCGGGGGAATTCATAGAACTAGCGGATACTCCTACGAGCAGTACTTC. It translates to CASGGIHRTSGYSYEQYF.

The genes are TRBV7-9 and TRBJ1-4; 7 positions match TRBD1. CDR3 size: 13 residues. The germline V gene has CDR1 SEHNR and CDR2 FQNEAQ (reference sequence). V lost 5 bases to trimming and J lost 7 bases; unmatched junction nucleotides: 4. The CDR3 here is CASSPRGSEKLFF. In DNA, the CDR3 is TGTGCCAGCAGCCCCAGGGGGAGTGAAAAACTGTTTTTT.

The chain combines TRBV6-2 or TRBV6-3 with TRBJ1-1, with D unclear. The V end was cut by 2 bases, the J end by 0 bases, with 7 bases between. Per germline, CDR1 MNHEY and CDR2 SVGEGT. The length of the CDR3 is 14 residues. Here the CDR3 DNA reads TGTGCCAGCAGTTACGAGCGGATGAACACTGAAGCTTTCTTT. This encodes CASSYERMNTEAFF.

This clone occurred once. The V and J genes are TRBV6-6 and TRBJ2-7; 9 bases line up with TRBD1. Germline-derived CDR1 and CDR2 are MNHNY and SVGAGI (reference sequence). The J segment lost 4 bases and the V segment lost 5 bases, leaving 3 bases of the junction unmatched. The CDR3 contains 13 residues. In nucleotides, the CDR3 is TGTGCCAGCAGTGGACAGGGGTCGTACGAGCAGTACTTC. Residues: CASSGQGSYEQYF.

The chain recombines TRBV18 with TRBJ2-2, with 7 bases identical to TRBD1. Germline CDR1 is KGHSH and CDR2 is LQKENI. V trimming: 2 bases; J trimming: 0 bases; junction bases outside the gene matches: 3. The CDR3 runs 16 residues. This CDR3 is CASSPNGQANTGELFF. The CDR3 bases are TGTGCCAGCTCACCAAACGGACAGGCGAACACCGGGGAGCTGTTTTTT. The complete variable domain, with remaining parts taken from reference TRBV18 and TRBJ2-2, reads NAGVMQNPRHLVRRRGQEARLRCSPMKGHSHVYWYRQLPEEGLKFMVYLQKENIIDESGMPKERFSAEFPKEGPSILRIQQVVRGDSAAYFCASSPNGQANTGELFFGEGSRLTVL.

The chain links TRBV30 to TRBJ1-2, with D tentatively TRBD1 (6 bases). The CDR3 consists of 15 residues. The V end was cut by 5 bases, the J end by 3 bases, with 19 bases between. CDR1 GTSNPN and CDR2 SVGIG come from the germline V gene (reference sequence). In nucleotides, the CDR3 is TGTGCCTGGGCAACCCGGGGGGCCTCGTACTATGGCTACACCTTC. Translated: CAWATRGASYYGYTF.

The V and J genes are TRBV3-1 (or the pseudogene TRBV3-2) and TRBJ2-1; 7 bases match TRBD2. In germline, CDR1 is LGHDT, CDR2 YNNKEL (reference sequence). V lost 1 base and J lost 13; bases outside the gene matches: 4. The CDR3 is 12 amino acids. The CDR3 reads CASSQVLAPQFF. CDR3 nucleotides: TGTGCCAGCAGCCAAGTACTAGCGCCTCAGTTCTTC.

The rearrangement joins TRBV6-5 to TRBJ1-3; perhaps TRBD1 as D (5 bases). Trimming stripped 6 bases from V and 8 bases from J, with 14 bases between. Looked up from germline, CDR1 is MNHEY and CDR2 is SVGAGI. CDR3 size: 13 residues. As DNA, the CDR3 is TGTGCCAGCAGCTCTGACAGATGGGACACCATATATTTT. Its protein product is CASSSDRWDTIYF.

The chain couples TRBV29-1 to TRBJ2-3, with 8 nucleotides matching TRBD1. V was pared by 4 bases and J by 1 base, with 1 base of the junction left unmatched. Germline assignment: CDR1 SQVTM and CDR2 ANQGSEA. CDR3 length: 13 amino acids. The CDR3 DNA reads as TGCAGCGTTGTGGGACAGGGCACAGATACGCAGTATTTT. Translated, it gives CSVVGQGTDTQYF.

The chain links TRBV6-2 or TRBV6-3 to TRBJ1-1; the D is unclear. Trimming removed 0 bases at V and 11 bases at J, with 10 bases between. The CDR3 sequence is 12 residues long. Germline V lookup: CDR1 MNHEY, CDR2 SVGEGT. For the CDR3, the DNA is TGTGCCAGCAGTTACTCGCGAAGAATGGCTTTCTTT. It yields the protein CASSYSRRMAFF.

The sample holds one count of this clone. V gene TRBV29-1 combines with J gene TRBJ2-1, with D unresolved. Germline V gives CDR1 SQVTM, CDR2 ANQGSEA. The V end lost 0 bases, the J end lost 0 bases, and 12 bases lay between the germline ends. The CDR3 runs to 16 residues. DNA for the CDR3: TGCAGCGTTGAAGATTTACAGACGAGCTCCTACAATGAGCAGTTCTTC. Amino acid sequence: CSVEDLQTSSYNEQFF.

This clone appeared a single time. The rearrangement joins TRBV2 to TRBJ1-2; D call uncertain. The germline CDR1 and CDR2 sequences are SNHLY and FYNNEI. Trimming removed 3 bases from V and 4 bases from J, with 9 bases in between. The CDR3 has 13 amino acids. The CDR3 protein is CASSDLSVYGYTF. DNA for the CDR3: TGTGCCAGCAGTGATCTTTCGGTCTATGGCTACACCTTC.

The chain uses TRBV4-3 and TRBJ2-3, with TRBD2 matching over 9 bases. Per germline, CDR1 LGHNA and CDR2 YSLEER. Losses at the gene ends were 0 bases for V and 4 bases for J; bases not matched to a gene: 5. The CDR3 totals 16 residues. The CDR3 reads CASSQDPTSGSDTQYF. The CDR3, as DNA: TGCGCCAGCAGCCAAGATCCGACTAGCGGATCAGATACGCAGTATTTT.

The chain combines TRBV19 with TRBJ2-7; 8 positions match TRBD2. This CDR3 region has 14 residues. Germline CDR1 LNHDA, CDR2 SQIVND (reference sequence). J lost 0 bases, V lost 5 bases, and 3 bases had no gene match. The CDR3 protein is CASSVSGNSYEQYF. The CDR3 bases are TGTGCCAGTAGTGTTAGCGGGAACTCCTACGAGCAGTACTTC. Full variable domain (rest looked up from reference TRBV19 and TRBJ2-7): DGGITQSPKYLFRKEGQNVTLSCEQNLNHDAMYWYRQDPGQGLRLIYYSQIVNDFQKGDIAEGYSVSREKKESFPLTVTSAQKNPTAFYLCASSVSGNSYEQYFGPGTRLTVT.

The CDR3 DNA follows: TGCGCCAGCAGCTTGGGTCAGGGGCCGGACACCATATATTTT. Its translation: CASSLGQGPDTIYF. The rearrangement uses TRBV5-1 and TRBJ1-3, with TRBD1 as a possible D gene (6 bases). This CDR3 has 14 residues. V lost 0 bases, J lost 8 bases, and 12 bases lay in between. Per germline, CDR1 SGHRS and CDR2 YFSETQ.

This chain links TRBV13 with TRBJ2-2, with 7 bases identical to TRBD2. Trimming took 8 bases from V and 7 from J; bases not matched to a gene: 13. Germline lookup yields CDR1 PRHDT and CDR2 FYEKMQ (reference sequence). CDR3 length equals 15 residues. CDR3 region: CASGLGARISGELFF. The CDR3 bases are TGTGCCAGCGGACTAGGGGCCAGGATCAGCGGGGAGCTGTTTTTT.

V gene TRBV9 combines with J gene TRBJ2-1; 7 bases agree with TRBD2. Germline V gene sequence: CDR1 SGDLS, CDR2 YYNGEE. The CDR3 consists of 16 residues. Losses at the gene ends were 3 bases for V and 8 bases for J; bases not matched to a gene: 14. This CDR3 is CASSAGVAVTSDEQFF. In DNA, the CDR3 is TGTGCCAGCAGCGCGGGGGTGGCTGTAACTAGCGATGAGCAGTTCTTC.

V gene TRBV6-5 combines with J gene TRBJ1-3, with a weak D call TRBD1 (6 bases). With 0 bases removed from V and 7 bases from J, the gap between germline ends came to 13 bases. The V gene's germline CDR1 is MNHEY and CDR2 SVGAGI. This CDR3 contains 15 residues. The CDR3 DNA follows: TGTGCCAGCAGTTACTCGTCGGCAGGGGTGAACACCATATATTTT. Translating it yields CASSYSSAGVNTIYF.

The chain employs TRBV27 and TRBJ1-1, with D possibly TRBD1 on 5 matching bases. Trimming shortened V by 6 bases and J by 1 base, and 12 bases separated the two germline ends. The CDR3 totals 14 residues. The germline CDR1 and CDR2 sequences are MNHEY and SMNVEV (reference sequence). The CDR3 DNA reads TGTGCCAGCAGGAAACAGGAGCCGAACACTGAAGCTTTCTTT. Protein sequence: CASRKQEPNTEAFF.

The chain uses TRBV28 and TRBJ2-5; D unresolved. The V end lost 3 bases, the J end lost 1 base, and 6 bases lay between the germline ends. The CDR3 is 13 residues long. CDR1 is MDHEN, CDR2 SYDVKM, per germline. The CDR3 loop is CASSFGSQETQYF. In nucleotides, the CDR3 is TGTGCCAGCAGTTTCGGTAGCCAAGAGACCCAGTACTTC.

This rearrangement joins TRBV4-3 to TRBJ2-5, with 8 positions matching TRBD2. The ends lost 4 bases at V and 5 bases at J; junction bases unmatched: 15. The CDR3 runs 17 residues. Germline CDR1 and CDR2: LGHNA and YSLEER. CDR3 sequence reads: CASSPGGGGLWGETQYF. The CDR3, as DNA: TGCGCCAGCAGCCCGGGAGGGGGAGGCCTCTGGGGGGAGACCCAGTACTTC.

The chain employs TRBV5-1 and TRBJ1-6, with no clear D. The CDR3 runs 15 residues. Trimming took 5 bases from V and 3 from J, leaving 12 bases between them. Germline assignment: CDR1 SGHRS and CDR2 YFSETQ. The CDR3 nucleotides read TGCGCCAGCAGTGCCTCAGGTTTCTATAATTCACCCCTCCACTTT. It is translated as CASSASGFYNSPLHF.

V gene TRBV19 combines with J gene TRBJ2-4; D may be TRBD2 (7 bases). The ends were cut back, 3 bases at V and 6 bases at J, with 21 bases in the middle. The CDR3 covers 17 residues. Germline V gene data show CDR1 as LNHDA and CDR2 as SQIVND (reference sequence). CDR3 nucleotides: TGTGCCAGTAGTATGCGCCGAACCGGAGGGGGGGGAAACATTCAGTACTTC. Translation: CASSMRRTGGGGNIQYF.

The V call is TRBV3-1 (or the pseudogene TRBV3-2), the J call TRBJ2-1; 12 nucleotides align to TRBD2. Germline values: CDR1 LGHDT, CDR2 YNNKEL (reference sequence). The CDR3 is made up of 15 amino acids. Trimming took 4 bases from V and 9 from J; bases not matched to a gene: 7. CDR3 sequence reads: CASSRASGRAGEQFF. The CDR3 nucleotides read TGTGCCAGCAGCCGGGCTAGCGGGAGGGCTGGTGAGCAGTTCTTC.